Listed here are 19 T cell receptor beta chains from one sample, sequenced in a study of T cell responses to AZD1222 COVID-19 vaccine (dated by TCRdb to the early 2020s). This specimen's time point label, interpreted: about 28 days (+/-7) after the second vaccine dose. The library was produced with the immunoSEQ multiplex PCR assay. This immuneACCESS table, as held by TCRdb, lists in-frame sequences with V and J called but not all clones. Of the missing ones, under half trace to an unresolved V gene in checked studies; the others have no known cause. This sample has approximately 110,000 clones in its table, and 75% to 90% of those were observed once. Approximately 4.7% of the sample belongs to the ten largest clones. Sequenced material: peripheral blood, taken 28 days after the second AZD1222 dose. The receptors were sampled from an adult who received the AZD1222 COVID-19 vaccine.

The rearrangement joins TRBV5-1 to TRBJ2-3; D possibly corresponds to TRBD2 (5 bases). With 4 bases removed from V and 3 bases from J, the gap between germline ends came to 15 bases. CDR1 SGHRS and CDR2 YFSETQ come from the germline V gene. The CDR3 spans 15 residues. The CDR3 is CASSPDSGSTDTQYF. The CDR3 coding sequence is TGCGCCAGCAGCCCCGATTCGGGGTCGACAGATACGCAGTATTTT.

The J gene is TRBJ2-7, the V gene TRBV5-6; 7 bases are a match to TRBD1. This CDR3 has 17 amino acids. With V trimmed by 2 bases and J by 2 bases, 13 bases remained unmatched. Germline V lookup: CDR1 SGHDT, CDR2 YYEEEE. Here the CDR3 DNA reads TGTGCCAGCAGCTTATGGGTAACAGGGGAAAGGACCTACGAGCAGTACTTC. Its translation is CASSLWVTGERTYEQYF.

The V call is TRBV16, the J call TRBJ1-3; D is perhaps TRBD1 (6 bases). Germline V gives CDR1 KGHSY, CDR2 FQNENV. V was trimmed by 0 bases and J by 4 bases, leaving 10 bases between them. The CDR3 runs 15 residues. In DNA, the CDR3 is TGTGCCAGCAGCCAATCGCAGGGGACGGGAAACACCATATATTTT. It yields the protein CASSQSQGTGNTIYF.

This clone was counted only a few times. V gene TRBV15 combines with J gene TRBJ1-6; a possible D gene is TRBD1 (6 bases). The CDR3 contains 15 residues. V lost 6 bases, J lost 4 bases, and 13 bases lay in between. Germline CDR1 LNHNV, CDR2 YYDKDF (reference sequence). DNA of the CDR3: TGTGCCACCAGGTCCCCAGGACAGTATAATTCACCCCTCCACTTT. Translated, it gives CATRSPGQYNSPLHF.

V usage is TRBV5-1 and J usage is TRBJ1-4, with a possible D match to TRBD1 (5 bases). V shed 7 bases and J shed 3 bases, with 10 bases lying between them. The CDR3 totals 13 residues. The germline CDR1 and CDR2 sequences are SGHRS and YFSETQ. CDR3 nucleotide sequence: TGCGCCAGCGCCCTGGGGGCTAATGAAAAACTGTTTTTT. The encoded protein is CASALGANEKLFF. The variable domain in full, completed from reference TRBV5-1 and TRBJ1-4, reads KAGVTQTPRYLIKTRGQQVTLSCSPISGHRSVSWYQQTPGQGLQFLFEYFSETQRNKGNFPGRFSGRQFSNSRSEMNVSTLELGDSALYLCASALGANEKLFFGSGTQLSVL.

The rearrangement joins TRBV18 to TRBJ2-6; 10 nucleotides agree with TRBD2. Germline assignment: CDR1 KGHSH and CDR2 LQKENI. This CDR3 region has 16 residues. After removal of 6 bases from V and 3 bases from J, the junction contained 5 bases not matched to a gene. The CDR3 DNA follows: TGTGCCAGCTCCCCTAGCGGGGGATTTGGGGCCAACGTCCTGACTTTC. Translated, it gives CASSPSGGFGANVLTF.

The chain is built from TRBV5-1 and TRBJ1-2; 8 bases line up with TRBD1. Germline CDR1 SGHRS, CDR2 YFSETQ. This CDR3 comprises 16 residues. J was trimmed by 7 bases and V by 1 base; bases with no gene match: 12. The CDR3 region has the DNA TGCGCCAGCAGCTTGAGCCCGCCAGGGGGCGCGAGTGGCTACACCTTC. This codes for CASSLSPPGGASGYTF.

The chain recombines TRBV28 with TRBJ1-6, with 8 nucleotides matching TRBD1. Germline V gives CDR1 MDHEN, CDR2 SYDVKM. The junction had 1 base not matched to a gene; V was cut back by 2 bases and J by 7 bases. The CDR3 runs 14 residues. The CDR3 DNA sequence: TGTGCCAGCAGTTTACGACAGGGGAATTCACCCCTCCACTTT. The encoded protein is CASSLRQGNSPLHF.

The rearrangement joins TRBV19 to TRBJ2-5, with 9 bases that match TRBD2. The CDR3 loop spans 16 amino acids. The junction had 14 bases not matched to a gene; V was cut back by 7 bases and J by 5 bases. Germline V gene lookup returns CDR1 LNHDA and CDR2 SQIVND (reference sequence). CDR3 amino acids: CASMNSWRGGDETQYF. In DNA, the CDR3 is TGTGCCAGTATGAACTCCTGGCGGGGGGGCGATGAGACCCAGTACTTC.

The chain couples TRBV6-6 to TRBJ2-4, with 7 positions matching TRBD2. The CDR3 has 14 amino acids. Germline trimming cut 6 bases from V and 3 bases from J; bases unmatched to any gene: 5. Germline CDR1 and CDR2: MNHNY and SVGAGI (reference sequence). The CDR3 nucleotides are TGTGCCAGCAGGGGCGCGGGGGTCAAAAACATTCAGTACTTC. Encoded protein: CASRGAGVKNIQYF.

This chain connects TRBV11-1 to TRBJ1-1; D gene uncertain. The CDR3 is 14 amino acids. Trimming shortened V by 2 bases and J by 4 bases, and 11 bases separated the two germline ends. Germline V lookup: CDR1 SGHAT, CDR2 FQDESV (reference sequence). In DNA, the CDR3 is TGTGCCAGCAGCTTACAATCCCCAGCCACTGAAGCTTTCTTT. Protein: CASSLQSPATEAFF.

The V and J genes are TRBV18 and TRBJ2-3; D unclear. CDR3 size: 14 residues. V gave up 3 bases and J gave up 0 bases, with 7 bases separating them. CDR1 KGHSH and CDR2 LQKENI come from the germline V gene. The CDR3 bases are TGTGCCAGCTCACCGGTCTGGAGCACAGATACGCAGTATTTT. Translated: CASSPVWSTDTQYF.

The chain joins TRBV18 to TRBJ2-7; 7 bases are shared with TRBD1. CDR3 size: 15 residues. Trimming cost V 5 bases and J 0 bases; bases outside gene matches: 7. Germline V gives CDR1 KGHSH, CDR2 LQKENI. The CDR3 spells CASSADRTPSYEQYF. The CDR3 DNA sequence: TGTGCCAGCTCAGCGGACAGGACCCCCTCCTACGAGCAGTACTTC.

The gene calls are TRBV5-1 and TRBJ1-2, with D unresolved. Between the trimmed V and J ends, which lost 0 bases and 0 bases, there was a span of 9 bases. The germline V gene encodes CDR1 SGHRS and CDR2 YFSETQ. This CDR3 spans 15 amino acids. CDR3 sequence reads: CASSLGQVANYGYTF. The CDR3 DNA sequence: TGCGCCAGCAGCTTGGGTCAGGTAGCTAACTATGGCTACACCTTC.

This clone was picked up a small number of times. This chain joins TRBV7-9 and TRBJ1-5, with 7 bases aligning to TRBD1. CDR1 and CDR2 (germline): SEHNR, FQNEAQ (reference sequence). Trimming removed 5 bases from V and 7 bases from J; junction bases left unmatched: 5. The CDR3 totals 13 residues. Written as DNA, the CDR3 is TGTGCCAGCAGCGAGGGGGCCCTGCAGCCCCAGCATTTT. This encodes CASSEGALQPQHF.

The J gene is TRBJ1-2, the V gene TRBV6-5, with unresolved D. Trimming stripped 2 bases from V and 0 bases from J, with 13 bases between. Germline V gives CDR1 MNHEY, CDR2 SVGAGI. The CDR3 totals 16 residues. CDR3 region: CASSYRSWKANYGYTF. DNA for the CDR3: TGTGCCAGCAGTTACAGGTCCTGGAAAGCTAACTATGGCTACACCTTC.

The rearrangement uses TRBV27 and TRBJ2-5; the match to TRBD1 covers 9 bases. CDR3 length equals 15 residues. Per the germline V gene, CDR1 is MNHEY and CDR2 is SMNVEV (reference sequence). V was clipped by 5 bases and J by 7 bases; unmatched bases: 11. CDR3 sequence: CASSSSGTGIATQYF. The DNA for the CDR3 is TGTGCCAGCAGTAGTTCAGGGACAGGGATCGCGACCCAGTACTTC.

On this clone itself: Other DNA sequences within the sample encode an identical CDR3. The genes are TRBV3-1 (or the pseudogene TRBV3-2) and TRBJ1-4; maybe TRBD1 (5 bases). Trimming took 1 base from V and 8 from J, leaving 11 bases between them. Germline V gene data show CDR1 as LGHDT and CDR2 as YNNKEL (reference sequence). This CDR3 has 14 amino acids. The CDR3 coding sequence is TGTGCCAGCAGCCAAGGTGGACAAAGGGAAAAACTGTTTTTT. Encoded protein: CASSQGGQREKLFF.

The CDR3 sequence: CASSQEAQGATGELFF. In nucleotides, the CDR3 is TGTGCCAGCAGCCAAGAGGCTCAGGGAGCCACCGGGGAGCTGTTTTTT. The rearrangement joins TRBV4-2 to TRBJ2-2; D may correspond to TRBD1 or TRBD2 (5 bases each). Germline CDR1 reads LGHNA; CDR2 reads YNFKEQ. V shed 0 bases and J shed 4 bases, with 12 bases lying between them. The CDR3 has 16 residues.